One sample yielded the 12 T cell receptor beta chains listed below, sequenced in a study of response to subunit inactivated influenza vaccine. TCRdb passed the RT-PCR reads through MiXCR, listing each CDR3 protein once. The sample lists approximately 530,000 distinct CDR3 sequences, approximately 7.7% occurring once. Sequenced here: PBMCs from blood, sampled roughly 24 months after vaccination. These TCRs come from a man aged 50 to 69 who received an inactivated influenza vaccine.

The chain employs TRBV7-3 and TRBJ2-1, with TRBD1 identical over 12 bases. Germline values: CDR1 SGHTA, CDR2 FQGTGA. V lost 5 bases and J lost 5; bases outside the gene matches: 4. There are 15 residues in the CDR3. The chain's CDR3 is CASSRDRGLHNEQFF. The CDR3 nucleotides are TGTGCCAGCAGCCGGGACAGGGGGCTTCACAATGAGCAGTTCTTC.

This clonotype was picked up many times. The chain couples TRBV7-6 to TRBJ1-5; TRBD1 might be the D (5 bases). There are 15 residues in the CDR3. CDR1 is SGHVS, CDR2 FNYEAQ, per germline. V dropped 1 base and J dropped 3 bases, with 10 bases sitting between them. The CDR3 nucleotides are TGTGCCAGCAGCTTAGGTCTGGGGGACAATCAGCCCCAGCATTTT. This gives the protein CASSLGLGDNQPQHF.

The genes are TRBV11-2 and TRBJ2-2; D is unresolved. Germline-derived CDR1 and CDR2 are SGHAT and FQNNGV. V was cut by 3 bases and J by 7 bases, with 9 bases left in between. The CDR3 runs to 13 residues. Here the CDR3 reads CASSFGDVGELFF. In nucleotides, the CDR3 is TGTGCCAGCAGCTTTGGGGATGTCGGGGAGCTGTTTTTT. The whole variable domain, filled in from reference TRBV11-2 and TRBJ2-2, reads EAGVAQSPRYKIIEKRQSVAFWCNPISGHATLYWYQQILGQGPKLLIQFQNNGVVDDSQLPKDRFSAERLKGVDSTLKIQPAKLEDSAVYLCASSFGDVGELFFGEGSRLTVL.

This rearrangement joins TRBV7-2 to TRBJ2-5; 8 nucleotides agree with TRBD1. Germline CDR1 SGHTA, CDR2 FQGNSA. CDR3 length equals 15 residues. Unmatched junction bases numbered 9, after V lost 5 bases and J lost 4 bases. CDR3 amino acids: CASSQQGGLRETQYF. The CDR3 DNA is TGTGCCAGCAGCCAACAGGGGGGTCTAAGAGAGACCCAGTACTTC.

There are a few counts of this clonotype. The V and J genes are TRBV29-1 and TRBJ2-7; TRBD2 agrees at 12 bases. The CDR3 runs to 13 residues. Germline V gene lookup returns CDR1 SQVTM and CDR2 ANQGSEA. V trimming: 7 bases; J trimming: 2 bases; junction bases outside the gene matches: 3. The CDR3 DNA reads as TGCAGCGGTACTAGCGGGGGGACCTACGAGCAGTACTTC. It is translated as CSGTSGGTYEQYF.

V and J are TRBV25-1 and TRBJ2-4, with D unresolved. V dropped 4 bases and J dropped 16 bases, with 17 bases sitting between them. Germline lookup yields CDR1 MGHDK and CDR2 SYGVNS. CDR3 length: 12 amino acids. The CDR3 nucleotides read TGTGCCAGCAGTGGGACCTCCGCCCTGCGCTACTTC. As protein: CASSGTSALRYF.

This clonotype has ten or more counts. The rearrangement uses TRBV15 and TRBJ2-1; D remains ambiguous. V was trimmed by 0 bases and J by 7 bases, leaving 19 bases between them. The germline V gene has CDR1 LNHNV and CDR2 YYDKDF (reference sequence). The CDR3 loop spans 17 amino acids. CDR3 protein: CATSRDGGFRRANEQFF. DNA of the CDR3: TGTGCCACCAGCAGAGATGGCGGCTTTCGCCGGGCGAATGAGCAGTTCTTC.

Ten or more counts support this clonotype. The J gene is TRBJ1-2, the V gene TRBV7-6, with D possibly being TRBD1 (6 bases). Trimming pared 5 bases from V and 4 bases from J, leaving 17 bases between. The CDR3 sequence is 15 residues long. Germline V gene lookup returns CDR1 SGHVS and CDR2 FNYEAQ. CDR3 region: CASSPRTEPGYGYTF. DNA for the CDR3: TGTGCCAGCAGCCCGAGGACAGAGCCCGGCTATGGCTACACCTTC. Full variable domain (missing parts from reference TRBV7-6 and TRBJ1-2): GAGVSQSPRYKVTKRGQDVALRCDPISGHVSLYWYRQALGQGPEFLTYFNYEAQQDKSGLPNDRFSAERPEGSISTLTIQRTEQRDSAMYRCASSPRTEPGYGYTFGSGTRLTVV.

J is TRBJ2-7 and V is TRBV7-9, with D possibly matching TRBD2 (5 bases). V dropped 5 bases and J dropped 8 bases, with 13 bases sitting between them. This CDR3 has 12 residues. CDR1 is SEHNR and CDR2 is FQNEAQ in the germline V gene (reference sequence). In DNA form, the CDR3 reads TGTGCCAGCAGCAAACTAGACGTCAAGCAGTACTTC. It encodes CASSKLDVKQYF. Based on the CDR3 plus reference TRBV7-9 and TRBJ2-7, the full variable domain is DTGVSQNPRHKITKRGQNVTFRCDPISEHNRLYWYRQTLGQGPEFLTYFQNEAQLEKSRLLSDRFSAERPKGSFSTLEIQRTEQGDSAMYLCASSKLDVKQYFGPGTRLTVT.

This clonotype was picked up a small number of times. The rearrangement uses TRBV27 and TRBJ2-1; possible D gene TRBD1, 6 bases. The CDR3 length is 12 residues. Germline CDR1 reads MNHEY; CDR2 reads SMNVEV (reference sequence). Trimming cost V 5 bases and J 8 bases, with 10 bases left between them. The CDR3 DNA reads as TGTGCCAGCAGTCCCCGACAGGATGAGCAGTTCTTC. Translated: CASSPRQDEQFF.

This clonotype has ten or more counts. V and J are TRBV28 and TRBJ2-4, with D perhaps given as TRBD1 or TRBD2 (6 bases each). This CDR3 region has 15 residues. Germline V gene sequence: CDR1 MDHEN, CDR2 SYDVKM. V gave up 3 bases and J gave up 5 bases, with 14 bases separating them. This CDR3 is CASSLGGLVENIQYF. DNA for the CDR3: TGTGCCAGCAGTTTGGGGGGCTTAGTGGAAAACATTCAGTACTTC.

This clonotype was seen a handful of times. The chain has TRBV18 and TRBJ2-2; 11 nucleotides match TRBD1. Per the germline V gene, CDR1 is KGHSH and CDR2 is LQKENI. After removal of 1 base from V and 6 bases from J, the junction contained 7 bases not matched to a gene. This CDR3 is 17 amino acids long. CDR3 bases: TGTGCCAGCTCACCACTCGCCGGACAGGGGGCGGCCGGGGAGCTGTTTTTT. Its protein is CASSPLAGQGAAGELFF.